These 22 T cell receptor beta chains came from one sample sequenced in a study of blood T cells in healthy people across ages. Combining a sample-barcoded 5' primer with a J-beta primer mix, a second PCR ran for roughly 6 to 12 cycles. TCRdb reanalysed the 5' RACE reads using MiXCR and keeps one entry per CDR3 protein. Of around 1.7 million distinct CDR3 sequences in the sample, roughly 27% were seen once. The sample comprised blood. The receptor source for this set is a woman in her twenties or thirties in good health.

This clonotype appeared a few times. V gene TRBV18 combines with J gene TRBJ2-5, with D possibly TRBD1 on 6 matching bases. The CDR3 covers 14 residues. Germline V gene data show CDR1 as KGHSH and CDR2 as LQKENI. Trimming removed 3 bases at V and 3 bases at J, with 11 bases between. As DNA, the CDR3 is TGTGCCAGCTCACCCCTGACAGGAGAAGAGACCCAGTACTTC. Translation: CASSPLTGEETQYF.

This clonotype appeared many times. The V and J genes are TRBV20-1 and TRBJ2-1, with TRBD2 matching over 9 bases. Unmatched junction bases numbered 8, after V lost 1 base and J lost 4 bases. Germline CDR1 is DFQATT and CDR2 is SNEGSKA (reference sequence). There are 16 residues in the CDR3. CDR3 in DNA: TGCAGTGCTAGAGCCCCCTCGGCGGGGGGGTACAATGAGCAGTTCTTC. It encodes CSARAPSAGGYNEQFF.

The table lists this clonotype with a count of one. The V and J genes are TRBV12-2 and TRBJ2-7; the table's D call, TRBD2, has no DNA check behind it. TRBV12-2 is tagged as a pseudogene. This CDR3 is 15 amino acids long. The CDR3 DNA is TGTGCAAGTCGCAGGGGACTCATAGGGACCGACGAGCAGTACTTC. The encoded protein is CASRRGLIGTDEQYF.

The CDR3 DNA reads as TGTGCCAGCAGTCCGGGACCCGGTCTGGGGCTGTTTTTT. Its translation is CASSPGPGLGLFF. V usage is TRBV12-3 or TRBV12-4 and J usage is TRBJ2-2, with D tentatively TRBD1 or TRBD2 (5 bases each). CDR3 length: 13 residues. V was shortened by 5 bases and J by 13 bases, with 17 bases between the two germline ends.

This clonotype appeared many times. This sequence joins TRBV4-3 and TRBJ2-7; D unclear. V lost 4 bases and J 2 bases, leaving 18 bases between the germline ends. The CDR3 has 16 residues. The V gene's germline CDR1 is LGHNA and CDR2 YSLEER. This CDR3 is CASSRGRDQLTYEQYF. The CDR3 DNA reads TGCGCCAGCAGCCGGGGAAGGGATCAGCTGACCTACGAGCAGTACTTC.

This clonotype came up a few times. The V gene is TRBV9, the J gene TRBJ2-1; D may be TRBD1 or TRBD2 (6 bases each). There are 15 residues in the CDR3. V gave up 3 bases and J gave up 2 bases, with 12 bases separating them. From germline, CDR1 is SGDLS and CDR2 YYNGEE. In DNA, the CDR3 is TGTGCCAGCAGCGGAAGGAGGGGGACCTACAATGAGCAGTTCTTC. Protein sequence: CASSGRRGTYNEQFF.

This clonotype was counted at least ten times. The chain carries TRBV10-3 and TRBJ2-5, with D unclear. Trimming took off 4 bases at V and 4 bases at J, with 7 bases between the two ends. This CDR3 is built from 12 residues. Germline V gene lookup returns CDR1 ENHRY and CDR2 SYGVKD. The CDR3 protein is CAISVLGETQYF. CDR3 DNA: TGTGCCATCAGTGTATTGGGAGAGACCCAGTACTTC.

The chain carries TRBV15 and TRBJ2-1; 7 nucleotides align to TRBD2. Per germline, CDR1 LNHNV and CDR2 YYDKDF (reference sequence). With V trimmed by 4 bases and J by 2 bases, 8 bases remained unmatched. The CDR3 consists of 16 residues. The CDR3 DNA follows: TGTGCCACCAGCACACCGGGGGGATTCACCTACAATGAGCAGTTCTTC. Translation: CATSTPGGFTYNEQFF.

The CDR3 sequence: CASSGDVNEKLFF. CDR3 sequence (DNA): TGTGCCAGCAGCGGGGACGTTAATGAAAAACTGTTTTTT. The genes are TRBV9 and TRBJ1-4, with a tentative D call TRBD1 (5 bases). CDR1 is SGDLS, CDR2 YYNGEE, per germline. The V end lost 3 bases, the J end lost 4 bases, and 7 bases lay between the germline ends. CDR3 size: 13 residues.

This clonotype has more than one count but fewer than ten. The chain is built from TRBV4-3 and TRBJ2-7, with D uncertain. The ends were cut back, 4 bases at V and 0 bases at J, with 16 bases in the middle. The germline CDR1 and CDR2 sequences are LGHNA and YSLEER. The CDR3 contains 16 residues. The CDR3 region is CASSPDLGGPSYEQYF. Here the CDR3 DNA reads TGCGCCAGCAGCCCAGATCTCGGCGGTCCCTCCTACGAGCAGTACTTC.

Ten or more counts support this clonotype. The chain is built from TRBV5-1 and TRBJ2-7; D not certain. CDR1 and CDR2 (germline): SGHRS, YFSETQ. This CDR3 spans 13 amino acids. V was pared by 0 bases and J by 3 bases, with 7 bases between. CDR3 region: CASSLDLDYEQYF. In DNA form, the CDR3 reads TGCGCCAGCAGCTTGGATCTGGACTACGAGCAGTACTTC.

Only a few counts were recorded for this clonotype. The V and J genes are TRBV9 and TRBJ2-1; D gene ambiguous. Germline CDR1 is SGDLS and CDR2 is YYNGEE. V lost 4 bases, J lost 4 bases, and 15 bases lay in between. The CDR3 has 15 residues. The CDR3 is CASSRDQPIYNEQFF. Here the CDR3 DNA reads TGTGCCAGCAGCCGTGACCAGCCAATTTACAATGAGCAGTTCTTC.

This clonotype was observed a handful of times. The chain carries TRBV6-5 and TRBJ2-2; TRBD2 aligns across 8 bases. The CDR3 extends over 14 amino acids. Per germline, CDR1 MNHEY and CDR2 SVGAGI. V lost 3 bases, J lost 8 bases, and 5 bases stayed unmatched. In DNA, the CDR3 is TGTGCCAGCAGTTATGAGAGCGGGAGAGGGGAGCTGTTTTTT. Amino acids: CASSYESGRGELFF.

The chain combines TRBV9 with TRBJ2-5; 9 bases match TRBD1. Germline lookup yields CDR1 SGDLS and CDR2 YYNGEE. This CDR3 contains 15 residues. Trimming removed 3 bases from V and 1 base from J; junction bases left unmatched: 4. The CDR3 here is CASSGTGGFQETQYF. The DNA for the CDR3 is TGTGCCAGCAGCGGAACAGGGGGCTTCCAAGAGACCCAGTACTTC.

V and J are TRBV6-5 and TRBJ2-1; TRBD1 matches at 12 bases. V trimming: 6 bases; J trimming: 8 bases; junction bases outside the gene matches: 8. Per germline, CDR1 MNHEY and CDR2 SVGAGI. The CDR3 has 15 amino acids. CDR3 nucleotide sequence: TGTGCCAGCAGGGGACAGGGGGCGGGATCTCATGAGCAGTTCTTC. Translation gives CASRGQGAGSHEQFF.

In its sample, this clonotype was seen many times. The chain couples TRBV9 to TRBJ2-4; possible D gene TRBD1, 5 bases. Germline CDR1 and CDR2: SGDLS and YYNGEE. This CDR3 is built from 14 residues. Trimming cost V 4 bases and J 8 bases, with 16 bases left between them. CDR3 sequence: CASSPRRQSDIQYF. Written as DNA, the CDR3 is TGTGCCAGCAGCCCAAGGAGACAGTCAGACATTCAGTACTTC.

CDR3 region: CASSSSTGTRNEKLFF. The CDR3 coding sequence is TGTGCCAGCAGCTCATCGACAGGGACTCGTAATGAAAAACTGTTTTTT. This rearrangement joins TRBV7-2 to TRBJ1-4; TRBD1 matches at 7 bases. Trimming removed 4 bases from V and 4 bases from J; junction bases left unmatched: 9. There are 16 residues in the CDR3. Germline values: CDR1 SGHTA, CDR2 FQGNSA.

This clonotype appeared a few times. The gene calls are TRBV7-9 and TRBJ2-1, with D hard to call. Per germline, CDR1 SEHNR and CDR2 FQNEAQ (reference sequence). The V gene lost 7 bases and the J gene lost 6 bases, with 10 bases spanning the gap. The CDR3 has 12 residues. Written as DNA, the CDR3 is TGTGCCAGCATCGCCCTGGGCAATGAGCAGTTCTTC. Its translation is CASIALGNEQFF.

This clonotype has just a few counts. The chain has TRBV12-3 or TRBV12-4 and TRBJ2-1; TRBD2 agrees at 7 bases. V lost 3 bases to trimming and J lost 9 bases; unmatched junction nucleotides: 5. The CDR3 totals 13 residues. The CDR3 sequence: CASSLGGVTEQFF. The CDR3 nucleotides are TGTGCCAGCAGTTTGGGGGGGGTTACTGAGCAGTTCTTC.

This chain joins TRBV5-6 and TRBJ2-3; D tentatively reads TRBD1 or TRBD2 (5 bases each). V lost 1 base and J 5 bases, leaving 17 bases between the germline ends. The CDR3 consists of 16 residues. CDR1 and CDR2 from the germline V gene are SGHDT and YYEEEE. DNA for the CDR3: TGTGCCAGCAGCTTGTTTACGGGGCCCGGCGGAGATACGCAGTATTTT. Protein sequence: CASSLFTGPGGDTQYF. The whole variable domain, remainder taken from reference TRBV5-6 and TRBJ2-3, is DAGVTQSPTHLIKTRGQQVTLRCSPKSGHDTVSWYQQALGQGPQFIFQYYEEEERQRGNFPDRFSGHQFPNYSSELNVNALLLGDSALYLCASSLFTGPGGDTQYFGPGTRLTVL.

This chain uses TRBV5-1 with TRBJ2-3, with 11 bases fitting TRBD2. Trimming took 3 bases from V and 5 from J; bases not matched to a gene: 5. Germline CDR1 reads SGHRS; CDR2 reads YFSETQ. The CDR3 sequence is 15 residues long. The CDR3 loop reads CASSSLAGDVDTQYF. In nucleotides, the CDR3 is TGCGCCAGCAGCTCACTAGCGGGAGATGTAGATACGCAGTATTTT.

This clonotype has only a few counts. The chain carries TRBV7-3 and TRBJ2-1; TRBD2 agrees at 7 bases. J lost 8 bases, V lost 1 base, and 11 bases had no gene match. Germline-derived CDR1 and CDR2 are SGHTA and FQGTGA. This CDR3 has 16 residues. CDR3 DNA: TGTGCCAGCAGCTTAAATTTTTGGGGGGGAAGGGATGAGCAGTTCTTC. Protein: CASSLNFWGGRDEQFF.